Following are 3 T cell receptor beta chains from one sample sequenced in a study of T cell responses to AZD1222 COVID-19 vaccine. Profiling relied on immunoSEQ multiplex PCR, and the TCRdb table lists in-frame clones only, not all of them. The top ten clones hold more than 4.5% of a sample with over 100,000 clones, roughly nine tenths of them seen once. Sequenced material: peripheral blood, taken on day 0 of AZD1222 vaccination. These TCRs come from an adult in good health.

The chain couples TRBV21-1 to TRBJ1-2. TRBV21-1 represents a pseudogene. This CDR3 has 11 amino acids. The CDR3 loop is CASTLNYGYTF. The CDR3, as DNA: TGTGCCAGCACCTTAAACTATGGCTACACCTTC.

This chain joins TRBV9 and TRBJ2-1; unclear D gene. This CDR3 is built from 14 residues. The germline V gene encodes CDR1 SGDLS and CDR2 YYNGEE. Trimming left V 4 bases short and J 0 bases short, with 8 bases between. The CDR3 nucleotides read TGTGCCAGCAGCCTGACTGTCTCCTACAATGAGCAGTTCTTC. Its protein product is CASSLTVSYNEQFF.

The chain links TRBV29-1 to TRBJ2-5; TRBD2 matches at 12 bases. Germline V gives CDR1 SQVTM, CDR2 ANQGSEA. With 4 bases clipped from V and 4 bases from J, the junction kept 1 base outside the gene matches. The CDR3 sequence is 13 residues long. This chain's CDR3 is CSVVTSGGETQYF. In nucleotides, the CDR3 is TGCAGCGTTGTGACTAGCGGGGGAGAGACCCAGTACTTC.